Each of the 8 T cell receptor beta chains below was sequenced from the same sample in a study of blood T cells in healthy people across ages (dated by TCRdb to 2014 to 2015). Library preparation was by 5' RACE. Sequencing was performed on an Illumina HiSeq 2500. The second PCR ran for about 6 to 11 cycles and used a J-beta primer mix along with a sample-barcoded 5' primer. TCRdb took the public reads, trimmed them with fastp at Q25, ran MiXCR for clone calling and kept in-frame beta chains. Each record represents a unique CDR3 protein, reported with the most common genes and DNA among its rows. This sample comprises about 730,000 distinct CDR3 sequences, about 40% of them detected only once. Together, the top ten hold 20% to 25% of the sample. Sequencing was done on a sample of blood. The receptor set was obtained from a woman aged 55-70 years in good health.

In this sample, this clonotype turned up a few times. The V and J genes are TRBV6-6 and TRBJ1-2; 8 bases match TRBD1. The germline V gene has CDR1 MNHNY and CDR2 SVGAGI (reference sequence). The CDR3 totals 16 residues. Trimming took 2 bases from V and 2 from J; bases not matched to a gene: 7. CDR3 nucleotide sequence: TGTGCCAGCAGTTACCCTTACAGACAGGGGAACTATGGCTACACCTTC. Translation gives CASSYPYRQGNYGYTF.

Note on this clonotype: At one end the junction does not follow the germline gene, possibly because of a read error. V usage is TRBV7-9 and J usage is TRBJ1-2, with 9 bases that match TRBD1. The CDR3 sequence is 15 residues long. Germline CDR1 reads SEHNR; CDR2 reads FQNEAQ (reference sequence). The CDR3 protein is CASSTTRDRAFGYTF. The CDR3 DNA reads as TGTGCAAGCAGTACCACCCGGGACAGGGCGTTCGGCTACACCTTC. The full variable domain, rest sourced from reference TRBV7-9 and TRBJ1-2, is DTGVSQNPRHKITKRGQNVTFRCDPISEHNRLYWYRQTLGQGPEFLTYFQNEAQLEKSRLLSDRFSAERPKGSFSTLEIQRTEQGDSAMYLCASSTTRDRAFGYTFGSGTRLTVV.

The gene calls are TRBV21-1 and TRBJ2-1; the table's D call TRBD1 went unverified against the DNA. TRBV21-1 is an annotated pseudogene. This CDR3 region has 14 residues. The CDR3 reads CATYPQGWYNEQFF. The CDR3 nucleotides read TGTGCCACTTATCCGCAGGGCTGGTACAATGAGCAGTTCTTC.

This clonotype was recorded at least ten times. This chain links TRBV4-2 with TRBJ2-3, with 8 bases matching TRBD2. With 7 bases clipped from V and 3 bases from J, the junction kept 9 bases outside the gene matches. The CDR3 length is 15 residues. Germline V gene data show CDR1 as LGHNA and CDR2 as YNFKEQ. As DNA, the CDR3 is TGTGCCAGCACCCCCCGGGCTAGCGGGACAGATACGCAGTATTTT. Protein: CASTPRASGTDTQYF.

This clonotype was observed once. Given the absence of the conserved phenylalanine or tryptophan at the CDR3 end, a read error is likely. This chain links TRBV13 with TRBJ2-3; D uncertain. This CDR3 is built from 16 residues. V gave up 3 bases and J gave up 4 bases, with 17 bases separating them. Germline CDR1 reads PRHDT; CDR2 reads FYEKMQ (reference sequence). The CDR3 DNA sequence: TGTGCCAGCAGCTTGGTAATGGCACCTTCGTCAGATACGCAGTATTCT. This gives the protein CASSLVMAPSSDTQYS.

This clonotype was detected only a few times. The CDR3 DNA sequence: TGTGCCAGCAGCCAGAGAATTGTTGCCGCTGAGCAGTTCTTC. Translation gives CASSQRIVAAEQFF. J is TRBJ2-1 and V is TRBV3-1; D not certain. This CDR3 comprises 14 residues. The ends were cut back, 3 bases at V and 9 bases at J, with 15 bases in the middle. Germline lookup yields CDR1 LGHDT and CDR2 YNNKEL (reference sequence).

This chain connects TRBV4-2 to TRBJ2-5; TRBD2 matches at 11 bases. Near its end, the DNA agrees better with TRBJ2-4, so the J call may be wrong. CDR3 length equals 17 residues. Germline V gene data show CDR1 as LGHNA and CDR2 as YNFKEQ. The chain's CDR3 is CASSQDLAASGGNIQYF. The CDR3 DNA sequence: TGTGCCAGCAGCCAAGATCTGGCGGCTAGCGGGGGGAACATTCAGTACTTC.

The chain uses TRBV6-5 and TRBJ2-6; no definite D call. The CDR3 extends over 14 amino acids. CDR1 and CDR2 from the germline V gene are MNHEY and SVGAGI. Trimming removed 6 bases from V and 0 bases from J, with 6 bases in between. CDR3 coding DNA: TGTGCCAGCAGGAACTTCTCTGGGGCCAACGTCCTGACTTTC. It encodes CASRNFSGANVLTF.